This is a list of T cell receptor beta chains from one sample in a study of beta chain features in type 1 diabetes. Profiling relied on immunoSEQ multiplex PCR, and the TCRdb table lists in-frame clones only, not all of them. The sample gives hundreds of thousands of clones, about an eighth of which show up once; roughly 0.022% is in the top ten. Sequencing input: naive CD4+ T cells from blood. These receptors were taken from a young man with type 1 diabetes. Each CDR3 is given with its conserved first and last residue. Each record gives: V gene, J gene, CDR3 protein.

v_gene: TRBV10-3; j_gene: TRBJ2-1; CDR3aa: CAISDGAGGYNEQFF
v_gene: TRBV6-6; j_gene: TRBJ1-1; CDR3aa: CASSHNTEAFF
v_gene: TRBV9; j_gene: TRBJ2-7; CDR3aa: CASSTDWVAYEQYF
v_gene: TRBV29-1; j_gene: TRBJ1-1; CDR3aa: CSVDRLGTEAFF
v_gene: TRBV4-1; j_gene: TRBJ1-6; CDR3aa: CASSQGSSSPLHF
v_gene: TRBV28; j_gene: TRBJ2-7; CDR3aa: CASRPTTYEQYF
v_gene: TRBV19; j_gene: TRBJ2-1; CDR3aa: CASTQGGNEQFF
v_gene: TRBV5-1; j_gene: TRBJ1-5; CDR3aa: CASSLDSAGGQPQHF
v_gene: TRBV5-1; j_gene: TRBJ2-3; CDR3aa: CASSLTSGGPSTDTQYF
v_gene: TRBV10-3; j_gene: TRBJ2-7; CDR3aa: CAISEWSGFDEQYF
v_gene: TRBV10-3; j_gene: TRBJ1-6; CDR3aa: CAISEDRGYNSPLHF
v_gene: TRBV27; j_gene: TRBJ2-1; CDR3aa: CASSSRGVSLEEQFF
v_gene: TRBV7-2; j_gene: TRBJ1-5; CDR3aa: CASSLVWGGSNQPQHF
v_gene: TRBV6-1; j_gene: TRBJ1-5; CDR3aa: CASNQGTDSNQPQHF
v_gene: TRBV27; j_gene: TRBJ2-7; CDR3aa: CASTRQGSLGYEQYF
v_gene: TRBV28; j_gene: TRBJ1-2; CDR3aa: CASSSSLGYTF
v_gene: TRBV5-1; j_gene: TRBJ2-7; CDR3aa: CASSPTGTYSYEQYF
v_gene: TRBV7-2; j_gene: TRBJ1-4; CDR3aa: CASSPNMDEKLFF
v_gene: TRBV7-9; j_gene: TRBJ2-7; CDR3aa: CASSLSGTVLDLDF
v_gene: TRBV9; j_gene: TRBJ2-6; CDR3aa: CASSVLRSGANVLTF
v_gene: TRBV5-4; j_gene: TRBJ2-7; CDR3aa: CASSPRGSYEQYF
v_gene: TRBV28; j_gene: TRBJ1-6; CDR3aa: CASSSPDLAVGSLFNSPLHF
v_gene: TRBV19; j_gene: TRBJ1-1; CDR3aa: CASTSGGTEAFF
v_gene: TRBV4-1; j_gene: TRBJ2-1; CDR3aa: CASSATGDNEQFF
v_gene: TRBV6-5; j_gene: TRBJ1-6; CDR3aa: CASSYSAGFRPLHF
v_gene: TRBV14; j_gene: TRBJ1-1; CDR3aa: CASSVQGLNTEAFF
v_gene: TRBV4-1; j_gene: TRBJ1-2; CDR3aa: CASSHPGLPSGYTF
v_gene: TRBV27; j_gene: TRBJ1-5; CDR3aa: CASSLLAGGDQPQHF
v_gene: TRBV7-8; j_gene: TRBJ1-5; CDR3aa: CASSLRESAQPQHF
v_gene: TRBV5-6; j_gene: TRBJ1-2; CDR3aa: CASSLFGGGRTF
v_gene: TRBV28; j_gene: TRBJ2-7; CDR3aa: CASLPGQGYEQYF
v_gene: TRBV9; j_gene: TRBJ2-1; CDR3aa: CASSVEPRGAYNEQFF
v_gene: TRBV6-1; j_gene: TRBJ2-7; CDR3aa: CASSAERGGLYEQYF
v_gene: TRBV18; j_gene: TRBJ2-1; CDR3aa: CASSFAGAGEQFF
v_gene: TRBV14; j_gene: TRBJ2-7; CDR3aa: CASSHPGTARGYEQYF
v_gene: TRBV7-9; j_gene: TRBJ2-7; CDR3aa: CASSLVAGAVYEQYF
v_gene: TRBV21-1; j_gene: TRBJ2-5; CDR3aa: CASSNGLGGTQYF
v_gene: TRBV7-8; j_gene: TRBJ2-7; CDR3aa: CASSNHYEQYF
v_gene: TRBV10-2; j_gene: TRBJ2-1; CDR3aa: CASTRGGDEQFF
v_gene: TRBV29-1; j_gene: TRBJ1-2; CDR3aa: CSVEEMGGYGYTF
v_gene: TRBV11-3; j_gene: TRBJ2-1; CDR3aa: CASSYSSGGDYNEQFF
v_gene: TRBV7-7; j_gene: TRBJ2-1; CDR3aa: CASSLVPGGIDEQFF
v_gene: TRBV15; j_gene: TRBJ1-4; CDR3aa: CATSRYLDRERLEKLFF
v_gene: TRBV15; j_gene: TRBJ2-4; CDR3aa: CATSRIGTAYEYIQYF
v_gene: TRBV5-4; j_gene: TRBJ1-6; CDR3aa: CASSLDGNSPLHF
v_gene: TRBV27; j_gene: TRBJ2-2; CDR3aa: CASSPWTANTGELFF
v_gene: TRBV28; j_gene: TRBJ1-2; CDR3aa: CASSPPGQARISRGYTF
v_gene: TRBV10-2; j_gene: TRBJ2-1; CDR3aa: CASSESLRWAEQFF
v_gene: TRBV29-1; j_gene: TRBJ1-2; CDR3aa: CSVGREENYGYTF
v_gene: TRBV2; j_gene: TRBJ1-5; CDR3aa: CASVRDVNQPQHF
v_gene: TRBV2; j_gene: TRBJ1-2; CDR3aa: CASSEEGGGHTF